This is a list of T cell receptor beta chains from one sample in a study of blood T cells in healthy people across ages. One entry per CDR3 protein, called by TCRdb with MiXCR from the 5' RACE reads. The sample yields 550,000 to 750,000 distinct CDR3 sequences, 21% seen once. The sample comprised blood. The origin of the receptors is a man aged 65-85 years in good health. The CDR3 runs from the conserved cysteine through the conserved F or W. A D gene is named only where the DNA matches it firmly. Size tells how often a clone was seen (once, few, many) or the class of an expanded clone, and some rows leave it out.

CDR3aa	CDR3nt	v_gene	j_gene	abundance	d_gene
CASSSRDRGAEQYF	TGTGCCAGCAGTAGCCGGGACAGGGGTGCGGAGCAGTACTTC	TRBV12-3/TRBV12-4	TRBJ2-5	NA	TRBD1
CSASEGGSYGYTF	TGCAGTGCTAGCGAAGGGGGCAGCTATGGCTACACCTTC	TRBV20-1	TRBJ1-2	few	TRBD1
CSARGLGDTQYF	TGCAGTGCTAGAGGGCTGGGGGATACGCAGTATTTT	TRBV20-1	TRBJ2-3	few	NA
CSAEAGARETQYF	TGCAGCGCCGAAGCCGGGGCTAGGGAGACCCAGTACTTC	TRBV29-1	TRBJ2-5	NA	NA
CSARYLLARAYNEQFF	TGCAGTGCTAGATACCTACTAGCGAGGGCTTACAATGAGCAGTTCTTC	TRBV20-1	TRBJ2-1	few	TRBD2
CASSSGTSTYNEQFF	TGCGCCAGCAGCTCCGGGACTAGTACTTACAATGAGCAGTTCTTC	TRBV4-1	TRBJ2-1	NA	TRBD2
CAISESRTSGIPDTQYF	TGTGCCATCAGTGAGTCTCGGACTAGCGGGATCCCAGATACGCAGTATTTT	TRBV10-3	TRBJ2-3	few	TRBD2
CASSLVGSSSYNEQSF	TGTGCCAGCAGCTTAGTTGGTTCGAGCTCCTACAATGAGCAGTCCTTC	TRBV7-2	TRBJ2-1	few	NA
CASSFKGAMNTEAFF	TGTGCCAGCAGTTTTAAGGGGGCAATGAACACTGAAGCTTTCTTT	TRBV12-3/TRBV12-4	TRBJ1-1	few	TRBD1
CSARDSSRQDNEQYF	TGCAGTGCTAGAGATTCGTCCCGGCAGGACAACGAGCAGTACTTC	TRBV20-1	TRBJ2-7	few	NA
CASRGTASYEQYF	TGTGCCAGCAGAGGGACTGCCTCCTACGAGCAGTACTTC	TRBV6-1	TRBJ2-7	NA	NA
CASSTGLAGPLGDTQYF	TGTGCCAGCAGTACGGGACTAGCGGGACCCCTGGGAGATACGCAGTATTTT	TRBV28	TRBJ2-3	few	TRBD2
CASSLERGRSYNEQFF	TGCGCCAGCAGCTTGGAGCGGGGTAGATCCTACAATGAGCAGTTCTTC	TRBV5-1	TRBJ2-1	NA	TRBD2
CASSLGQGAYSPLHF	TGTGCCAGCAGCTTAGGGCAGGGGGCGTATTCACCCCTCCACTTT	TRBV7-8	TRBJ1-6	NA	TRBD1
CASRSTGGDIQYF	TGTGCCAGCAGATCGACAGGGGGAGACATTCAGTACTTC	TRBV6-6	TRBJ2-4	NA	TRBD1
CASSPDGSYEQYF	TGTGCCAGCAGTCCGGACGGATCCTACGAGCAGTACTTC	TRBV6-2/TRBV6-3	TRBJ2-7	few	NA
CSATQGAGSNQPQHF	TGCAGTGCTACGCAGGGGGCTGGGAGCAATCAGCCCCAGCATTTT	TRBV20-1	TRBJ1-5	NA	TRBD1
CASSLAGSTNYEQYF	TGTGCCAGCAGCTTAGCTGGGTCGACCAACTACGAGCAGTACTTC	TRBV7-2	TRBJ2-7	NA	NA
CATSIGWTSGRDTQYF	TGTGCCACCAGCATCGGATGGACTAGCGGGAGGGATACGCAGTATTTT	TRBV15	TRBJ2-3	few	TRBD2
CASRERTGVGNTIYF	TGTGCCAGCAGAGAAAGGACAGGGGTTGGAAACACCATATATTTT	TRBV12-3/TRBV12-4	TRBJ1-3	NA	TRBD1
CASSQDRGRMNTGELFF	TGCGCCAGCAGCCAAGACAGGGGGAGGATGAACACCGGGGAGCTGTTTTTT	TRBV4-1	TRBJ2-2	few	NA
CASSLGGEWDEQFF	TGCGCCAGCAGCCTGGGGGGGGAGTGGGATGAGCAGTTCTTC	TRBV5-1	TRBJ2-1	NA	TRBD2
CASSLATGPWGYTF	TGTGCCAGCAGCTTAGCGACAGGGCCGTGGGGCTACACCTTC	TRBV7-9	TRBJ1-2	NA	TRBD1
CASRNDRPGTGELFF	TGTGCCAGCAGAAACGACAGGCCGGGCACCGGGGAGCTGTTTTTT	TRBV6-6	TRBJ2-2	once	NA
CASLVGGGPSYEQYF	TGCGCCAGCTTGGTCGGCGGGGGCCCCTCCTACGAGCAGTACTTC	TRBV5-1	TRBJ2-7	NA	NA
CASTARGSYEQYF	TGTGCCAGCACTGCGCGGGGCTCCTACGAGCAGTACTTC	TRBV27	TRBJ2-7	NA	NA
CASSYYTGELFF	TGTGCCAGCAGTTATTACACCGGGGAGCTGTTCTTT	TRBV6-5	TRBJ2-2	few	NA
CASSLALGGNEQYF	TGTGCCAGCAGCTTAGCTCTAGGAGGGAACGAGCAGTACTTC	TRBV11-2	TRBJ2-7	few	NA
CASSLDTSGSYNEQFF	TGTGCCAGCAGCTTGGATACTAGCGGTTCCTACAATGAGCAGTTCTTC	TRBV5-6	TRBJ2-1	NA	TRBD2
CASTQDETQYF	TGTGCCAGCACCCAAGACGAGACCCAGTACTTC	TRBV3-1	TRBJ2-5	few	NA
CASGIFPGQGYEQYF	TGTGCCAGCGGCATTTTTCCGGGACAGGGGTACGAGCAGTACTTC	TRBV27	TRBJ2-7	NA	TRBD1
CSASIGRAETQYF	TGCAGTGCTAGTATCGGGCGCGCTGAGACCCAGTACTTC	TRBV20-1	TRBJ2-5	NA	NA
CASSQEVLLNEQFF	TGTGCCAGCAGCCAAGAAGTTCTTTTAAATGAGCAGTTCTTC	TRBV3-1	TRBJ2-1	few	NA
CASSLMLGQAPNGYTF	TGTGCCAGCAGTTTGATGCTCGGGCAGGCTCCAAATGGCTACACCTTC	TRBV28	TRBJ1-2	NA	NA
CASSSWTGETQYF	TGTGCCAGCAGTTCCTGGACAGGGGAGACCCAGTACTTC	TRBV12-3/TRBV12-4	TRBJ2-5	few	TRBD1
CASSYSDRTNNEQFF	TGTGCCAGCAGTTACTCAGACAGGACCAACAATGAGCAGTTCTTC	TRBV6-5	TRBJ2-1	NA	NA
CASSDRDRGSYEQYF	TGTGCCAGCAGCGACCGGGACAGGGGATCCTACGAGCAGTACTTC	TRBV12-3/TRBV12-4	TRBJ2-7	few	TRBD1
CTSSLTGLSTDTQYF	TGTACCAGCAGCTTAACGGGCTTAAGCACAGATACGCAGTATTTT	TRBV11-2	TRBJ2-3	NA	NA
CSAETGQSYEQYF	TGCAGTGCAGAGACGGGACAGTCCTACGAGCAGTACTTC	TRBV20-1	TRBJ2-7	NA	TRBD1
CASSLSLSGSQETQYF	TGTGCCAGCAGTTTATCCCTCTCAGGGTCTCAAGAGACCCAGTACTTC	TRBV28	TRBJ2-5	NA	NA
CSVVSAGDLSDTQYF	TGCAGCGTTGTGTCCGCGGGAGATTTATCAGATACGCAGTATTTT	TRBV29-1	TRBJ2-3	many	TRBD2
CSAGDGVGRADEQYF	TGCAGTGCTGGAGATGGGGTCGGGAGGGCTGACGAGCAGTACTTC	TRBV20-1	TRBJ2-7	NA	TRBD2
CASSHRGRGVSYNEQFF	TGCGCCAGCAGCCACCGTGGGCGGGGAGTTTCCTACAATGAGCAGTTCTTC	TRBV4-1	TRBJ2-1	few	NA
CASSKLGYNEQFF	TGTGCCAGCAGCAAACTAGGCTACAATGAGCAGTTCTTC	TRBV2	TRBJ2-1	NA	NA
CASSLGLRTGNYGYTF	TGTGCCAGCAGCTTGGGGTTAAGGACAGGCAACTATGGCTACACCTTC	TRBV9	TRBJ1-2	few	TRBD1
CASSPWGQLSNEQFF	TGTGCCAGCAGCCCGTGGGGTCAACTTTCGAATGAGCAGTTCTTC	TRBV6-2/TRBV6-3	TRBJ2-1	NA	NA
CSGIRDTRGEQYF	TGCAGCGGTATCCGGGACACCCGTGGCGAGCAGTACTTC	TRBV29-1	TRBJ2-7	few	NA
CASSQRYISSGSYEQYF	TGTGCCAGCAGCCAAAGGTACATATCTAGCGGCTCCTACGAGCAGTACTTC	TRBV3-1	TRBJ2-7	NA	TRBD2
CASRWARADMQYF	TGTGCCAGCAGGTGGGCGAGAGCAGATATGCAGTATTTT	TRBV12-3/TRBV12-4	TRBJ2-3	NA	NA
CAGLSPDRSSYEQYF	TGTGCCGGCTTAAGTCCCGACAGGAGCTCCTACGAGCAGTACTTC	TRBV6-6	TRBJ2-7	few	NA
CASSPTGGQMNTEAFF	TGCGCCAGCAGCCCAACCGGTGGCCAGATGAACACTGAAGCTTTCTTT	TRBV5-1	TRBJ1-1	NA	NA
CASSLDGAAHNEQFF	TGCGCCAGCAGCTTGGATGGGGCGGCCCACAATGAGCAGTTCTTC	TRBV5-1	TRBJ2-1	NA	NA